A single TCR beta chain is shown here with its context. The CDR3 is 17 amino acids. Trimming shortened V by 1 base and J by 1 base, and 16 bases separated the two germline ends. Germline CDR1 is SGHDN and CDR2 is FVKESK. The data stem from a study of blood T cell repertoires in COVID-19. Study details: Sites in the United States, Italy and Spain provided acute and convalescent COVID-19 samples. T cells, B-cell-depleted T cells, or PBMCs provided the cDNA or gDNA that served as material.

The table came from immunoSEQ multiplex PCR; TCRdb's copy has only in-frame clones and leaves some out. The table shows about 250,000 clones, with roughly 80% occurring only once. Sequencing input: PBMCs or T cells enriched from blood (not recorded which). The receptor's source is a man between 35 and 55 years old who had been exposed to COVID-19. J is TRBJ2-5 and V is TRBV14; D is uncertain. CDR3 DNA sequence: TGTGCCAGCAGCCAAGGTTCGCGAGTCATACGCCAAGAGACCCAGTACTTC. This codes for CASSQGSRVIRQETQYF.